The source of this T cell receptor beta chain is a study of T cell responses to AZD1222 COVID-19 vaccine. Study-wide findings and caveats: Females outnumbered males among donors, who were mostly white British; clonal diversity was possibly underestimated. There were repertoire samples only from the period after the peak T cell response. Among spike-specific TCRs, nearly half reportedly target unmutated variant regions.

Method: immunoSEQ multiplex PCR; TCRdb's copy keeps in-frame clones and lacks some. The sample carries tens of thousands of clones, 84% recorded once. The germline V gene has CDR1 SGHRS and CDR2 YFSETQ. J lost 5 bases, V lost 4 bases, and 10 bases had no gene match. There are 15 residues in the CDR3. Regarding this clone: The target antigen is unknown.

The sequencing here drew on peripheral blood, taken on day 0 of AZD1222 vaccination. The sequence derives from an adult in good health. The chain combines TRBV5-1 with TRBJ2-7, with TRBD1 identical over 9 bases. The CDR3 region has the DNA TGCGCCAGCAGCCCCCGGGACAGGGTTTACCACGAGCAGTACTTC. This gives the protein CASSPRDRVYHEQYF.